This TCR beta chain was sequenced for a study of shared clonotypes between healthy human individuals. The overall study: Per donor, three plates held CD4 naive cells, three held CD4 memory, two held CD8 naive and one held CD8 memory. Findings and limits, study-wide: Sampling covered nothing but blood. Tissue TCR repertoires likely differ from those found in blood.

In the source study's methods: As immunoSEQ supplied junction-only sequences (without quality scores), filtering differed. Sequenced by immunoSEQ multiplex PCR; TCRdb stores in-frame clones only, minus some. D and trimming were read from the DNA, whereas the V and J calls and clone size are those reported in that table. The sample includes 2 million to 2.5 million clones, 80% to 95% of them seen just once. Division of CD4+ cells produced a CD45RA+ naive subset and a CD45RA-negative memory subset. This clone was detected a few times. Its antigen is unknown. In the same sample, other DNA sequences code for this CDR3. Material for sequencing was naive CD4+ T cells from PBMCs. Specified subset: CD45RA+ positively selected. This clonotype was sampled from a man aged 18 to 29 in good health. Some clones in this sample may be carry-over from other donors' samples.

The CDR3, as DNA: TGTGCCAGCTCCCCAGGATACGAGCAGTACTTC. This sequence encodes CASSPGYEQYF. The chain carries TRBV18 and TRBJ2-7, with unresolved D. The CDR3 totals 11 residues. CDR1 is KGHSH, CDR2 LQKENI, per germline. V was shortened by 6 bases and J by 4 bases, with 7 bases between the two germline ends.